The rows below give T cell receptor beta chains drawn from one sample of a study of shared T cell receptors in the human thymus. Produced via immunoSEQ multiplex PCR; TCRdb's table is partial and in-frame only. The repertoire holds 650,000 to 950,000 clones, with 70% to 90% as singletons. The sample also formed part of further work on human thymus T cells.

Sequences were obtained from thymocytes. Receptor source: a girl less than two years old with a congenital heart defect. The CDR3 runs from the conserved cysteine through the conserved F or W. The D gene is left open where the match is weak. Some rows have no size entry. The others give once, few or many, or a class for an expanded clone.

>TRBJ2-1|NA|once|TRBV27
TGTGCCAGCAGTCCTCCTAGCCACAATGAGCAGTTCTTC
CASSPPSHNEQFF
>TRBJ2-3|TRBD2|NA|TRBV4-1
TGCGCCAGCAGTTCGTCGGGTGTCTGGCGGGGGGGCCGGGAGCCTCGCACAGATACGCAGTATTTT
CASSSSGVWRGGREPRTDTQYF
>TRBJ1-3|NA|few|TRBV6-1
TGTGCCAGCAGTGAAAAGTCCCAGGAGGGCCCAAGCTCTGGAAACACCATATATTTT
CASSEKSQEGPSSGNTIYF
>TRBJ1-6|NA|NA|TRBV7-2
TGTGCCAGCAGCTTCCGAGGCAGGGAAAGGTCACCCCTCCACTTT
CASSFRGRERSPLHF
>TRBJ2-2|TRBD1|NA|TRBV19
TGTGCCAGTAGTATTCCCGACAGGGGAGAGCTGTTTTTT
CASSIPDRGELFF
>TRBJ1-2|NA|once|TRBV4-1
TGCGCCAGCAGCCAAGATGCTTTAGGAGGGCTCTATGGCTACACCTTC
CASSQDALGGLYGYTF
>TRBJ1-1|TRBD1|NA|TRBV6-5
TGTGCCAGCAAAGACAGGGTGATGGCTGAAGCTTTCTTT
CASKDRVMAEAFF
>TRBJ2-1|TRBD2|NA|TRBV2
TGTGCCAGCAGCGCGACTAGCGGGGGGGCCGCCAATGAGCAGTTCTTC
CASSATSGGAANEQFF
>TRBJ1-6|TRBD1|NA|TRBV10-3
TGTGCCACATTGGACAGGGTGAGTTCACCCCTCCACTTT
CATLDRVSSPLHF
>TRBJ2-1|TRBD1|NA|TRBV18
TGTGCCAGCTCTCGGGACAGGGGGCGAGGCTCCTACAATGAGCAGTTCTTC
CASSRDRGRGSYNEQFF
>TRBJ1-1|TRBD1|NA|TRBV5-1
TGCGCCAGCAGCGGCGGGGACAGGGGTTTCATGAACACTGAAGCTTTCTTT
CASSGGDRGFMNTEAFF
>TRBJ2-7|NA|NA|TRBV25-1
TGTGCCAGCAGTGAAACCCATAGGGCCAATACAGGGTCCTACGAGCAGTACTTC
CASSETHRANTGSYEQYF
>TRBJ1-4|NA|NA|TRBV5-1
TGCGCCAGCAGCACGGACAGCATGAAACTTAATGAAAAACTGTTTTTT
CASSTDSMKLNEKLFF
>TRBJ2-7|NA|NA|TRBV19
TGTGCCAGTAGTATCGGGGGACGAACCTACGAGCAGTACTTC
CASSIGGRTYEQYF
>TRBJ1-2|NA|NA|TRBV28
TGTGCCAGCAGTTTATCCCAGGGCGGCGGCTATGGCTACACCTTC
CASSLSQGGGYGYTF
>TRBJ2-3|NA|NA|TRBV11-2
TGTGCCAGCAGCTGCCTCATAACTCCGGGACATCTTAGCACAGATACGCAGTATTTT
CASSCLITPGHLSTDTQYF
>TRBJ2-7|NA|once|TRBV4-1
TGCGCCAGCACCTTGGCGGGGAGCGGCACTCAGTACTTC
CASTLAGSGTQYF
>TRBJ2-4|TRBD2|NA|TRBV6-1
TGTGCCAGCAGTGAAGAGGATCCTAGCGGGGTCCTAGCCAAAAACATTCAGTACTTC
CASSEEDPSGVLAKNIQYF
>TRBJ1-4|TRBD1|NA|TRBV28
TGTGCCAGCAGTAAATACAGGGGGGATGAAAAACTGTTTTTT
CASSKYRGDEKLFF
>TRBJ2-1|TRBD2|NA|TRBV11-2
TGTGCCAGCAGCTTAGTCGGGGGGGCCTACAATGAGCAGTTCTTC
CASSLVGGAYNEQFF
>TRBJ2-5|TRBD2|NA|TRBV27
TGTGCCAGCAGTCCCGTCCCCCTAGCGGGGTCGGAGACCCAGTACTTC
CASSPVPLAGSETQYF
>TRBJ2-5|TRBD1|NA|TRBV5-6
TGTGCCAGCAGCCTACAAGGGGGCCTGGAGACCCAGTACTTC
CASSLQGGLETQYF
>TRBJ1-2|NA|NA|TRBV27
TGTGCCAGCAGTCCACGTCTGACAGACCCGAACTATGGCTACACCTTC
CASSPRLTDPNYGYTF
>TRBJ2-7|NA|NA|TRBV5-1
TGCGCCAGCACCTGGGGGGAAGGGGTCTCCTACGAGCAGTACTTC
CASTWGEGVSYEQYF
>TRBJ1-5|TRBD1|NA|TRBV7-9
TGTGCCAGCAGCTTAGGTTCGGGACAGGACAATCAGCCCCAGCATTTT
CASSLGSGQDNQPQHF
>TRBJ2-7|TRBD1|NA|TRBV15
TGTGCCACCAGCAGACCCGGGACAGGGTCGGACGAGCAGTACTTC
CATSRPGTGSDEQYF
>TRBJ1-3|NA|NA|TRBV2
TGTGCCACTCAGGGACAAAACTCTGGAAACACCATATATTTT
CATQGQNSGNTIYF
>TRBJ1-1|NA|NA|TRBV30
TGTGCCTGGAGTGACAGGCGGAACACTGAAGCTTTCTTT
CAWSDRRNTEAFF
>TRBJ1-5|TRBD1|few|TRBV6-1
TGTGCCAGCAGTGGACCAACACAGGGGCGCAATCAGCCCCAGCATTTT
CASSGPTQGRNQPQHF
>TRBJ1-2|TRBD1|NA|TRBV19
TGTGCCAGTAGTATGCCCATGGGACAGGATGGGTTAATTGGCTACACCTTC
CASSMPMGQDGLIGYTF
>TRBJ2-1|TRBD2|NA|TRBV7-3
TGTGCCAGCAGCCCCGACGGGACTAGCGGGAACGAGCAGTTCTTC
CASSPDGTSGNEQFF
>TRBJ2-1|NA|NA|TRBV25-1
TGTGCCAGCAGTGAGTTGGAGACAGACCTGTACAATGAGCAGTTCTTC
CASSELETDLYNEQFF
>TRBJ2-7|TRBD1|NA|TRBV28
TGTGCCAGCACCATGGACAGGGGGAATAGGGACGGGAGAAACTACGAGCAGTACTTC
CASTMDRGNRDGRNYEQYF
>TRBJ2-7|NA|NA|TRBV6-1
TGTGCCCACCGGGACACGACCTACGAGCAGTACTTC
CAHRDTTYEQYF
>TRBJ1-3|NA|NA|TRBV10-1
TGCGCCAGCAGTCCTGGAGGAGACTCTGGAAACACCATATATTTT
CASSPGGDSGNTIYF
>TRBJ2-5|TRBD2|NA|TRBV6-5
TGTGCCAGCAGTTGGAGCGGGGGGGACGAGACCCAGTACTTC
CASSWSGGDETQYF
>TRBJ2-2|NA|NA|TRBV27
TGTGCCAGCGGGGATCGTGGGGGGACCGCGAACACCGGGGAGCTGTTTTTT
CASGDRGGTANTGELFF
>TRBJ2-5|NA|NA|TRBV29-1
TGCAGCGTGGAACCAGGGGCAATGGAGACCCAGTACTTC
CSVEPGAMETQYF
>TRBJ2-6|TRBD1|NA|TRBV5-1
TGCGCCAGCAGCCCCGGACAGGGTTTGTCGTCTGGGGCCAACGTCCTGACTTTC
CASSPGQGLSSGANVLTF
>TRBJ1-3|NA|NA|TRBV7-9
TGTGCCAGCGGACAACGACAGTTTAAGGCCATATATTTT
CASGQRQFKAIYF
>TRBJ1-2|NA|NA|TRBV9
TGTGCCAGCACTCCGGACTCCGCTAACTATGGCTACACCTTC
CASTPDSANYGYTF
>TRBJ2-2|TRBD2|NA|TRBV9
TGTGCCAGCAGCGTAGCGGCGGGGGGCCTGTTTGGGAACACCGGGGAGCTGTTTTTT
CASSVAAGGLFGNTGELFF
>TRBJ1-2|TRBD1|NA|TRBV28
TGTGCCAGCAGTTTCTCCTCCAGGGGGCCTAACTATGGCTACACCTTC
CASSFSSRGPNYGYTF
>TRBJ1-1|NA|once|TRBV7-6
TGTGCCAGCAGCTTAGTGGAGCGGGAGCTAACTTTCTTT
CASSLVERELTFF
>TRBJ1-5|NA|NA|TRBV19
TGTGCCAGTAGTCCACTATCTCTCACAGGGCTCTATAGCAATCAGCCCCAGCATTTT
CASSPLSLTGLYSNQPQHF
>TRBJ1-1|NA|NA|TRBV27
TGTGCCAGCAGGACGGGGGGCTACCCCATGAACACTGAAGCTTTCTTT
CASRTGGYPMNTEAFF
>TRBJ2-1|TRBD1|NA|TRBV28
TGTGCCAGCAGACCGAAAGACAGGGTCGGTGAGCAGTTCTTC
CASRPKDRVGEQFF